Below, 3 T cell receptor beta chains from the same sample are listed, as sequenced in a study of T-cell memory formation after mild COVID-19. Via MiXCR, TCRdb re-called the 5' RACE reads, giving one row per CDR3 protein. The sample shows about 350,000 distinct CDR3 sequences, roughly 13% of them seen only once. Sequencing was performed on PBMCs or a T cell subset sorted from them (not recorded which). The receptors originated from a man aged 18 to 29 who had mild COVID-19 (a few samples of this study predate the infection). Cell type and time point are not known.

This clonotype was seen a handful of times. This chain links TRBV5-6 with TRBJ2-7; TRBD1 matches at 8 bases. Trimming took 0 bases from V and 6 from J; bases not matched to a gene: 8. The CDR3 sequence is 15 residues long. Germline CDR1 and CDR2: SGHDT and YYEEEE. The CDR3 DNA sequence: TGTGCCAGCAGCTTGGCCCCCGGACAGGGTAGCGAGCAGTACGTC. Translated, it gives CASSLAPGQGSEQYV.

This clonotype was observed at least ten times. This chain joins TRBV5-1 and TRBJ2-7; 7 bases map to TRBD1. The CDR3 has 13 amino acids. V was clipped by 8 bases and J by 5 bases; unmatched bases: 10. CDR1 SGHRS and CDR2 YFSETQ come from the germline V gene. CDR3 bases: TGCGCCAGTAGTACAGGGACAGTCGACGAGCAGTACTTC. Translation gives CASSTGTVDEQYF. Variable domain in full (rest from reference TRBV5-1 and TRBJ2-7): KAGVTQTPRYLIKTRGQQVTLSCSPISGHRSVSWYQQTPGQGLQFLFEYFSETQRNKGNFPGRFSGRQFSNSRSEMNVSTLELGDSALYLCASSTGTVDEQYFGPGTRLTVT.

This clonotype was seen repeatedly, ten times or more. The V gene is TRBV7-2, the J gene TRBJ1-3, with D possibly TRBD1 on 5 matching bases. The CDR3 consists of 15 residues. Trimming shortened V by 5 bases and J by 0 bases, and 11 bases separated the two germline ends. Germline V CDR1 and CDR2: SGHTA, FQGNSA. This chain's CDR3 is CASSVGRSSGNTIYF. The CDR3 DNA sequence: TGTGCCAGCAGCGTGGGGCGCAGCTCTGGAAACACCATATATTTT.